The present entry profiles one TCR beta chain with its context. Antigen: not known. These data originate in a study of cytomegalovirus exposure and HLA in healthy donors. Study at large: The Caucasian-associated ancestry cluster contained about 80% of the roughly 400 genotyped donors. Whole-study findings and limits: In presence/absence analyses, roughly uniform sequencing depth across donors was assumed.

Germline V CDR1 and CDR2: SGHRS, YFSETQ. This CDR3 comprises 17 residues. V was clipped by 4 bases and J by 0 bases, with 20 bases between them. PCR amplification relied on 60 Vbeta primers (plus 13 Jbeta primers). Libraries were prepared by immunoSEQ multiplex PCR; TCRdb keeps only in-frame clonotypes and omits some of them. Of 180,000 or so clones in the sample, about 82% were seen once. The sequenced material came from PBMCs. This receptor was taken from a young man in good health and CMV-seronegative. The chain couples TRBV5-1 to TRBJ2-7; D might be TRBD2 (5 bases). The CDR3 DNA reads as TGCGCCAGCAGCGGACTGACCCACCCCTCTAGCTCCTACGAGCAGTACTTC. Translation gives CASSGLTHPSSSYEQYF.